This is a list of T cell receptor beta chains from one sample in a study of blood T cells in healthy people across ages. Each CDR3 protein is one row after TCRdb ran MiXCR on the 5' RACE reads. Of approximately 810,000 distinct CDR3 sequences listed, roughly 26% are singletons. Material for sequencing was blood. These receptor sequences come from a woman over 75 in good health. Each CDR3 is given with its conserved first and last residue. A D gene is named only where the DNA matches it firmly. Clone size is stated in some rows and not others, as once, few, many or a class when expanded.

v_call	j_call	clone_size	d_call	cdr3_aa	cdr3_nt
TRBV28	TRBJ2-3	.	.	CANSSPYKLLGTDTQYF	TGTGCCAACAGTTCTCCTTACAAACTTTTGGGCACAGATACGCAGTATTTT
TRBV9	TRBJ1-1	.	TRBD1	CASSVDRGGTEAFF	TGTGCCAGCAGCGTAGACAGGGGAGGCACTGAAGCTTTCTTT
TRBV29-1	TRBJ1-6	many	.	CSVEGGTRDPFHF	TGCAGCGTTGAAGGGGGCACCCGGGACCCCTTCCACTTT
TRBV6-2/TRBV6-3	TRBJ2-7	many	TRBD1	CASSYGTGGLREQYF	TGTGCCAGCAGTTACGGGACAGGAGGTCTGCGGGAGCAGTACTTC
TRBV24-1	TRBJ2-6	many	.	CATSDPGRASGANVLTF	TGTGCCACCAGTGATCCGGGACGTGCCTCTGGGGCCAACGTCCTGACTTTC
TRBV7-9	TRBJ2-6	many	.	CASLSGANVLTF	TGTGCCAGTCTCTCTGGGGCCAACGTCCTGACTTTC
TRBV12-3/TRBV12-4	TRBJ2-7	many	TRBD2	CASSLTRGGGEQYF	TGTGCCAGCAGTTTAACGCGGGGGGGCGGCGAGCAGTACTTC
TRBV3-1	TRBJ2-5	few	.	CASSQEAGEETQYF	TGTGCCAGCAGCCAAGAGGCTGGGGAAGAGACCCAGTACTTC
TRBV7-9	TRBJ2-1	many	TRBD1	CASGQGRGFSYNEQFF	TGTGCCAGTGGACAGGGTCGCGGATTTTCCTACAATGAGCAGTTCTTC
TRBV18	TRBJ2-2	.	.	CASSPPTGNTGELFF	TGTGCCAGCTCACCGCCCACAGGGAACACCGGGGAGCTGTTTTTT
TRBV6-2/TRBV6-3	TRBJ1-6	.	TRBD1	CASSPGQVQYNSPLHF	TGTGCCAGCAGCCCCGGACAGGTCCAGTATAATTCACCCCTCCACTTT
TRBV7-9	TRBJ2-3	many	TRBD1	CASSLRMDRSKHTQYF	TGTGCCAGCAGCTTACGCATGGACAGGAGCAAGCATACGCAGTATTTT
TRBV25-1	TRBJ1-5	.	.	CASRESGSNQPQHF	TGTGCCAGCAGGGAATCTGGGAGCAATCAGCCCCAGCATTTT
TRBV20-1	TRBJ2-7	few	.	CSALIGYEQYF	TGCAGTGCTCTTATAGGGTACGAGCAGTACTTC
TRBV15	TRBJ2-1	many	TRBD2	CATSRGLAGGDNEQFF	TGTGCCACCAGCAGAGGACTAGCGGGGGGGGACAATGAGCAGTTCTTC